Listed below are T cell receptor beta chains from one sample, sequenced in a study of read filtering for tumor transcriptome and immune sequencing. TCRdb ran MiXCR on the reads and lists one entry per CDR3 protein. This table has about 57,000 distinct CDR3 sequences, 20% to 25% appearing once. The material sequenced was a population of CD138-negative cells sorted from bone marrow. The receptor source for this set is a donor over 35 with multiple myeloma. The CDR3 runs from the conserved cysteine through the conserved F or W. The D gene is left open where the match is weak. Not every row has a clone size; where given, it reads once, few, many or a size class.

D: NA; J: TRBJ1-5; V: TRBV19; size: NA; DNA: TGTGCCAGTAGGGGTAATGTACGTAGCAATCAGCCCCAGCATTTT; CDR3: CASRGNVRSNQPQHF
D: NA; J: TRBJ2-1; V: TRBV20-1; size: many; DNA: TGCAGTGCTAGAGAGGAGCGCTGGGGCTACAATGAGCAGTTCTTC; CDR3: CSAREERWGYNEQFF
D: TRBD1; J: TRBJ2-5; V: TRBV20-1; size: few; DNA: TGCAGTGCTAGATTAGGGGGCACCCAAGAGACCCAGTACTTC; CDR3: CSARLGGTQETQYF
D: TRBD2; J: TRBJ2-2; V: TRBV3-1; size: many; DNA: TGTGCCAGCAGCCAACCTGCTAGCGGGAGGCCCCACCGGGAGCTGTTTTTT; CDR3: CASSQPASGRPHRELFF
D: NA; J: TRBJ2-1; V: TRBV12-3/TRBV12-4; size: many; DNA: TGTGCCAGCAGTTTATTAGGAGAGGAGCAGTTCTTC; CDR3: CASSLLGEEQFF
D: TRBD2; J: TRBJ2-2; V: TRBV12-3/TRBV12-4; size: many; DNA: TGTGCCAGCAGCCTGGAGGGCGGGAGGGCCAGCGGGGAGCTGTTTTTT; CDR3: CASSLEGGRASGELFF
D: TRBD2; J: TRBJ2-1; V: TRBV4-1; size: many; DNA: TGCGCCAGCAGCCAAGACTTGACTAGCGGAACCTACAATGAGCAGTTCTTC; CDR3: CASSQDLTSGTYNEQFF
D: NA; J: TRBJ2-3; V: TRBV20-1; size: many; DNA: TGCAGTGCTCCCCTTGGGACTAGCACAGATACGCAGTATTTT; CDR3: CSAPLGTSTDTQYF
D: NA; J: TRBJ2-1; V: TRBV10-2; size: many; DNA: TGCGCCAGCAGTGGTACCGCAGCGAATGAGCAGTTCTTC; CDR3: CASSGTAANEQFF
D: NA; J: TRBJ2-1; V: TRBV29-1; size: many; DNA: TGCAGCGTTGGACGAGGAATCTCCTACAATGAGCAGTTCTTC; CDR3: CSVGRGISYNEQFF
D: NA; J: TRBJ2-1; V: TRBV20-1; size: many; DNA: TGCAGTGCTAGCCTAAACAATGAGCAGTTCTTC; CDR3: CSASLNNEQFF
D: TRBD1; J: TRBJ1-5; V: TRBV20-1; size: many; DNA: TGCGCAACAGGGGGTAAAGGCAATCAGCCCCAGCATTTT; CDR3: CATGGKGNQPQHF
D: NA; J: TRBJ2-6; V: TRBV4-1; size: many; DNA: TGCGCCAGCAGCCAAGGGTCAGGACCTGGGCGTGGGGTCAACGTCCTGACTTTC; CDR3: CASSQGSGPGRGVNVLTF
D: NA; J: TRBJ1-5; V: TRBV4-1; size: few; DNA: TGCGCCAGCAGCCAAGATTTTAGTCAGCCCCAGCATTTT; CDR3: CASSQDFSQPQHF
D: TRBD1; J: TRBJ1-1; V: TRBV20-1; size: many; DNA: TGCAGTGCTAGACCATGGCGACAGGGTGAAGCAGCTTTCTTT; CDR3: CSARPWRQGEAAFF
D: TRBD2; J: TRBJ2-5; V: TRBV29-1; size: many; DNA: TGCAGCGTTCCCGGGACTAGCGGGGCGACTGCCCAGTACTTC; CDR3: CSVPGTSGATAQYF
D: NA; J: TRBJ2-5; V: TRBV6-2/TRBV6-3; size: NA; DNA: TGTGCCAGCACCTACCCGACGGACAGACAAGAGACCCAGTACTTC; CDR3: CASTYPTDRQETQYF
D: NA; J: TRBJ2-7; V: TRBV28; size: many; DNA: TGTGCCAGCCGCGGGCAGGCCCTAATCCACGAGCAGTACTTC; CDR3: CASRGQALIHEQYF
D: TRBD1; J: TRBJ2-1; V: TRBV10-3; size: many; DNA: TGTGCCATCAGTGCTCGGACAGGGGATTCCTACAATGAGCAGTTCTTC; CDR3: CAISARTGDSYNEQFF
D: NA; J: TRBJ2-3; V: TRBV14; size: NA; DNA: TGTGCCAGCAGCCAAGGATTGCGTGCTAGCACAGATACGCAGTATTTT; CDR3: CASSQGLRASTDTQYF
D: NA; J: TRBJ2-1; V: TRBV7-2; size: NA; DNA: TGTGCCAGCAGCTTAGTCTTTGCGACCTACAATGAGCAGTTCTTC; CDR3: CASSLVFATYNEQFF
D: TRBD2; J: TRBJ2-5; V: TRBV5-1; size: many; DNA: TGCGCCAGCAGCAGAGGGACTAGCGGGACGGAGACCCAGTACTTC; CDR3: CASSRGTSGTETQYF
D: NA; J: TRBJ1-2; V: TRBV4-1; size: many; DNA: TGCGCCAGCAGCCCCGCCGGGGGATTGAACTATGGCTACACCTTC; CDR3: CASSPAGGLNYGYTF
D: TRBD2; J: TRBJ2-3; V: TRBV5-6; size: many; DNA: TGTGCCAGCAGCAGAACTAGCGGGTGGCAGTATTTT; CDR3: CASSRTSGWQYF
D: NA; J: TRBJ2-3; V: TRBV6-6; size: many; DNA: TGTGCCAGCAGTTACGACTATCGAGGGACGCAGTATTTT; CDR3: CASSYDYRGTQYF
D: TRBD1; J: TRBJ2-1; V: TRBV18; size: few; DNA: TGTGCCAGCTCAGGGACAGGGATTAGGGATGAGCAGTTCTTC; CDR3: CASSGTGIRDEQFF
D: TRBD2; J: TRBJ2-1; V: TRBV5-1; size: many; DNA: TGCGCCAGCAGCAAAAGCGGGGTCTGGTATGAGCAGTTCTTC; CDR3: CASSKSGVWYEQFF
D: NA; J: TRBJ2-4; V: TRBV5-4; size: NA; DNA: TGTGCCAGCAGTTTGGGGCTCGGACCCGAGGGTAACATTCAGTACTTC; CDR3: CASSLGLGPEGNIQYF
D: NA; J: TRBJ2-7; V: TRBV29-1; size: many; DNA: TGCAGCGTTGCGTCTGCCTCCTACGAGCAGTACTTC; CDR3: CSVASASYEQYF
D: TRBD2; J: TRBJ2-7; V: TRBV7-8; size: many; DNA: TGTGCCAGCAGCTTAGAAGCGGGGTTAACGTACGAGCAGTACTTC; CDR3: CASSLEAGLTYEQYF
D: TRBD2; J: TRBJ2-7; V: TRBV6-1; size: many; DNA: TGTGCCAGCAGTGAAGGACTAGCCGGTGCTGTCTACGAGCAGTACTTC; CDR3: CASSEGLAGAVYEQYF
D: NA; J: TRBJ2-1; V: TRBV3-1; size: many; DNA: TGTGCCAGCCATGGGAGAAGCGGCGACAATGAGCAGTTCTTC; CDR3: CASHGRSGDNEQFF
D: TRBD2; J: TRBJ2-1; V: TRBV28; size: NA; DNA: TGTGCCAGCAGCAGCGGGAGGAATGGGCAGTTCTTC; CDR3: CASSSGRNGQFF
D: NA; J: TRBJ2-3; V: TRBV7-9; size: many; DNA: TGTGCCAGCAGTCTAGAGGGGGTCACCACAGATACGCAGTATTTT; CDR3: CASSLEGVTTDTQYF
D: NA; J: TRBJ2-3; V: TRBV20-1; size: many; DNA: TGCAGTGCTAGAGATCTTCGCCGTCGCACAGATACGCAGTATTTT; CDR3: CSARDLRRRTDTQYF
D: NA; J: TRBJ2-2; V: TRBV7-2; size: few; DNA: TGTGCCAGCAGCCCAGTCAGGGCGAGCGGGGAGCTGTTTTTT; CDR3: CASSPVRASGELFF
D: TRBD2; J: TRBJ2-5; V: TRBV4-1; size: many; DNA: TGCGCCAGCAGCCAAGTCCTAGCGGGAGTGGAGACCCAGTACTTC; CDR3: CASSQVLAGVETQYF
D: TRBD1; J: TRBJ1-4; V: TRBV20-1; size: many; DNA: TGCAGTGCTAGAGATCGCGGGACAGGGAATGAAAAACTGTTTTTT; CDR3: CSARDRGTGNEKLFF
D: TRBD1; J: TRBJ2-1; V: TRBV5-1; size: NA; DNA: TGCGCCAGCAGCTTGGGGGACAGGGCCTACAATGAGCAGTTCTTC; CDR3: CASSLGDRAYNEQFF
D: TRBD2; J: TRBJ2-7; V: TRBV12-3/TRBV12-4; size: NA; DNA: TGTGCCCGCAGCCCTCGCGGAGCGGGACGCTCTTACGAGCAGTACTTC; CDR3: CARSPRGAGRSYEQYF
D: NA; J: TRBJ1-6; V: TRBV12-3/TRBV12-4; size: many; DNA: TGTGCCAGCAGTCCATGGACCGGGAATTCACCCCTCCACTTT; CDR3: CASSPWTGNSPLHF
D: NA; J: TRBJ1-1; V: TRBV20-1; size: many; DNA: TGCAGTGCTAGAGTCCCCCAGGGAAGACGGGACACTGAAGCTTTCTTT; CDR3: CSARVPQGRRDTEAFF
D: NA; J: TRBJ2-6; V: TRBV7-8; size: many; DNA: TGTGCCAGCAGCTTAGTTTGGGGGTCTGGGGCCAACGTCCTGACTTTC; CDR3: CASSLVWGSGANVLTF
D: NA; J: TRBJ2-1; V: TRBV2; size: many; DNA: TGTGCCAGCAGTGAACTCCGGGACCACCAGGATGAGCAGTTCTTC; CDR3: CASSELRDHQDEQFF
D: NA; J: TRBJ1-1; V: TRBV20-1; size: few; DNA: TGCAGTGCTAGACAGACTGCGGGGTCCCGCGACGTGGCCTTGGGCACTGAAGCTTTCTTT; CDR3: CSARQTAGSRDVALGTEAFF
D: TRBD1; J: TRBJ2-5; V: TRBV30; size: NA; DNA: TGTGCCTGGAGTCCAACGACAGGGGGCGGGGAGACCCAGTACTTC; CDR3: CAWSPTTGGGETQYF
D: NA; J: TRBJ2-5; V: TRBV7-7; size: many; DNA: TGTGCTAGCAGCTCCACGTGGCAAGAGACCCAGTACTTC; CDR3: CASSSTWQETQYF
D: TRBD2; J: TRBJ2-5; V: TRBV12-3/TRBV12-4; size: few; DNA: TGTGCCAGCACCCCCGGAAGGACTAGCGGAGAGACCCAGTACTTC; CDR3: CASTPGRTSGETQYF
D: NA; J: TRBJ2-3; V: TRBV7-9; size: many; DNA: TGTGCCAGCAGCTTCGGCGGAACTAGCACAGATACGCAGTATTTT; CDR3: CASSFGGTSTDTQYF
D: NA; J: TRBJ2-1; V: TRBV12-3/TRBV12-4; size: many; DNA: TGTGCCAGCACCCTGGGGGCAGCGTACAATGAGCAGTTCTTC; CDR3: CASTLGAAYNEQFF
D: TRBD1; J: TRBJ1-1; V: TRBV28; size: NA; DNA: TGTGCCAGCAGTTCGACAGGGTTGAACGCTGAAGCTTTCTTT; CDR3: CASSSTGLNAEAFF
D: NA; J: TRBJ1-2; V: TRBV5-1; size: NA; DNA: TGCGCCAGCAGCTCCCAGGTAGCTAACTATGGCTACACCTTC; CDR3: CASSSQVANYGYTF
D: TRBD1; J: TRBJ1-5; V: TRBV5-1; size: many; DNA: TGCGCCAGCAGCTTGACAGGGGGTGATCAGCCCCAGCATTTT; CDR3: CASSLTGGDQPQHF
D: NA; J: TRBJ2-2; V: TRBV19; size: many; DNA: TGTGCCAGCAGTATCAGGGGCACCGGGGAGCTGTTTTTT; CDR3: CASSIRGTGELFF
D: TRBD2; J: TRBJ2-7; V: TRBV5-6; size: many; DNA: TGTGCCAGCAGCTTGGTACTAGCGGGGGCGAGCTACGAGCAGTACTTC; CDR3: CASSLVLAGASYEQYF
D: NA; J: TRBJ2-1; V: TRBV11-2; size: many; DNA: TGTGCCAGCAGCTTGGTTCTTAACAATGAGCAGTTCTTC; CDR3: CASSLVLNNEQFF
D: TRBD1; J: TRBJ2-5; V: TRBV27; size: NA; DNA: TGTGCCAGCAGACGGGACAGTATTATAGAGACCCAGTACTTC; CDR3: CASRRDSIIETQYF
D: NA; J: TRBJ1-5; V: TRBV3-1; size: NA; DNA: TGTGCCAGCAGCCAGCAGACAGGAGATCAGCCCCAGCATTTT; CDR3: CASSQQTGDQPQHF
D: TRBD1; J: TRBJ2-6; V: TRBV7-2; size: once; DNA: TGTGCCAGCAGCTTGACAGGGAACTCTGGGACCAACGTCCTGACTTTC; CDR3: CASSLTGNSGTNVLTF